Included here is one T cell receptor beta chain sequence, with context. This clonotype appeared many times. No antigen is known for it. The input lacks base qualities; no much larger clone sits a single base away. V lost 3 bases and J lost 3 bases; the stretch between them is 17 bases long. The CDR3 goes from the cysteine to the phenylalanine over 16 residues. The CDR3 DNA has 48 bases and is translated from base 1. As encoded in the germline V gene, CDR1 is MDHEN while CDR2 is SYDVKM. For repertoire sequencing, the TCR beta CDR3 regions were amplified from RNA transcripts. A first-round RT-PCR used HTBI primers with the Qiagen OneStep RT-PCR kit, followed by a second-round multiplex PCR, size selection and purification. Libraries were sequenced on an Illumina HiSeq2000 using paired-end 100 bp reads. The study's own analysis went as follows. SOAPnuke was used to process the reads, removing any read that contained adapters or uncalled bases, had a mean Phred below 15, or lacked an exact match to the constant primer or identifier. COPE v1.2.5 was used to merge the high-quality paired reads. Each unique nucleotide sequence was treated as a clonotype, and MiTCR v1.1 was used to align the clonotypes to the IMGT TRB V, D and J references. Analysis was restricted to V-J combinations with a frequency above 0.0001, which covered 99% to 99.2% of repertoires. A TCR clonal expansion and chaos score per V-J combination was defined as the ratio of F50 clonal expansion to chaos observed in the TCRdist matrix. Welch's t-statistics and random forest were used to reduce features to over ten V-J combinations, which were fed into a naive Bayes classifier. Thyroid-blood repertoire similarity was quantified with the Morisita-Horn index. The public reads were run again by TCRdb, first through fastp at Q25 and then through MiXCR, and only productive beta chains were kept. All rows with the same CDR3 protein become a single entry with the most common DNA and genes. TCRdb's processing, not the authors' own work, is the source of the V and J calls. The sample table lists 35,000 to 45,000 distinct CDR3 sequences, roughly 49% of them with a count of one. The ten largest clones take up 26% of the sample.

The data derive from a study of Graves' ophthalmopathy and Graves' hyperthyroidism (dated by TCRdb to the late 2010s). Broadly, across the study: Peripheral blood samples were taken at the time of initial diagnosis, before any treatment was given. To explore V-J signatures that distinguish ophthalmopathy from hyperthyroidism, a discovery set of about 99 patients was enrolled, made up of around 40 with ophthalmopathy and 57 with stable hyperthyroidism. TCR beta repertoire signatures were used to distinguish Graves' ophthalmopathy from Graves' hyperthyroidism and to predict progression to ophthalmopathy. In about six hyperthyroidism patients, T-cell repertoires of thyroid tissue and blood were compared. Following sample collection, hyperthyroidism patients were given methimazole at a starting dose of 30 mg daily, and ophthalmopathy patients were given high-dose intravenous methylprednisolone. For independent validation, a separate cohort was made up of 18 to 20 hyperthyroidism patients plus 17 patients who later progressed from hyperthyroidism to ophthalmopathy. In total, around 140 blood samples were TCR-sequenced: 43 ophthalmopathy, approximately 80 hyperthyroidism and some 17 hyperthyroidism-to-ophthalmopathy patients. Study-wide findings and limitations: Ophthalmopathy was separated from stable hyperthyroidism by the 13-signature model with 85% to 90% sensitivity and about 83% specificity in cross-validation and with 80%/75% in the test set. Most expanded thyroid clonotypes with frequency above 0.001 were also detected in blood, suggesting blood repertoires may reflect the thyroid immune response. Sample size was not predetermined statistically, and investigators were not blinded to group allocation. In validation, the model predicted ophthalmopathy progression with 55% to 71% sensitivity and 72.22% specificity; roughly eleven predicted patients were CT-confirmed with GO in a median of about 6.2 months.

Hyperthyroidism was defined as stable when no progression to ophthalmopathy occurred within 18 months of follow-up. The hyperthyroidism patients were 18 to 65 years old and newly diagnosed, with a disease duration of less than 2 months. Patients with other autoimmune diseases, uncontrolled infections, pregnancy or lactation were excluded. Clinical symptoms, serum thyroxine, TRAb, thyroid ultrasound and orbital computed tomography were used for diagnosis. Using Ficoll-Paque density gradient centrifugation, PBMCs were isolated from approximately 11 ml of fresh peripheral blood. Total RNA was extracted with Trizol reagent and quality-checked on an Agilent 2100 Bioanalyzer.

The sequenced sample consisted of peripheral blood. The sequence is built from TRBV28 and TRBJ1-1, with a weak D call of TRBD1 (6 bases match). The origin of this receptor is an adult woman with stable Graves' hyperthyroidism. CDR3 sequence: CASSLVRGRDDTEAFF. The nucleotide sequence reads as follows: TGTGCCAGCAGTTTGGTGCGGGGGCGGGATGACACTGAAGCTTTCTTT.